This TCR beta chain was captured by sequencing in a study of CXCR3-negative and CXCR3-positive naive CD8 T cells. Study as a whole: Per-library TRB read counts averaged about 1.5 +/- 0.3 million, adding up to some 130 million in total.

CDR1 is SGHAT and CDR2 is FQDESV in the germline V gene (reference sequence). This CDR3 spans 14 amino acids. UMI-labeled TRB cDNA libraries were prepared by 5' RACE. With the 5' RACE reads reprocessed, TCRdb shows one record per CDR3 protein and no DNA. The sample table sets out approximately 5,300 distinct CDR3 sequences. Naive CD8+ T cells had a CD45RO-CCR7+CD27+CD95- phenotype. Study-level results: Diversity proved comparably high across both naive subsets and much lower in memory CD8+ cells. For CXCR3-positive naive cells, TRB CDR3s were more hydrophobic than those of CXCR3-negative naive cells. Similar TRBV-TRBJ gene usage was seen in naive CXCR3-negative and CXCR3-positive cells, but not in memory cells.

Of note for this clonotype: Its antigen is still unknown.

This sequence joins TRBV11-1 and TRBJ2-7. The TCR originated in a human donor in good health. Some clones in this sample may be carry-over from other donors' samples. The specimen was naive CXCR3+ CD8+ T cells from blood. Subset specified: CD45RO-CCR7+CD27+CD95- naive CD8+ T cells expressing CXCR3 (TNR3+). CDR3 sequence reads: CASSLVGSSYEQYF.